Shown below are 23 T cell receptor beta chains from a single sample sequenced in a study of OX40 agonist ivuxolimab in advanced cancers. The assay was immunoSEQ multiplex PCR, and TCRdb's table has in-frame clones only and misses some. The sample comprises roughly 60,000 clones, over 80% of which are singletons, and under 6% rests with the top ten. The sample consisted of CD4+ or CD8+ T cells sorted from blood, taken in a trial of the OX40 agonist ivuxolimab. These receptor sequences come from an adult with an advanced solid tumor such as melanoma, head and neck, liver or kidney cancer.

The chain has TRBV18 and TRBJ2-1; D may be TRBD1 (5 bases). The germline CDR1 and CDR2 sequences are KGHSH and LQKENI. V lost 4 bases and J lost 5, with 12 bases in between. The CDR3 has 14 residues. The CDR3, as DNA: TGTGCCAGCTCACTATATGGACAAAACAATGAGCAGTTCTTC. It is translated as CASSLYGQNNEQFF.

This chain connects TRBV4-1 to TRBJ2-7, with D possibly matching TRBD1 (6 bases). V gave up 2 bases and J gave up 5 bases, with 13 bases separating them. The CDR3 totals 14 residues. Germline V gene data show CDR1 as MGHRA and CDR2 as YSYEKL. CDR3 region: CASSQFNRDNEQYF. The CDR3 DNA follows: TGCGCCAGCAGCCAATTTAACAGGGACAACGAGCAGTACTTC.

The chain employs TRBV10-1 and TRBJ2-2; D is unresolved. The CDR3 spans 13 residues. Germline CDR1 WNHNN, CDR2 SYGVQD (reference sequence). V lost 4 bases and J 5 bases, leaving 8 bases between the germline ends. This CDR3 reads CASSGRWTGELFF. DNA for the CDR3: TGCGCCAGCAGTGGAAGGTGGACCGGGGAGCTGTTTTTT.

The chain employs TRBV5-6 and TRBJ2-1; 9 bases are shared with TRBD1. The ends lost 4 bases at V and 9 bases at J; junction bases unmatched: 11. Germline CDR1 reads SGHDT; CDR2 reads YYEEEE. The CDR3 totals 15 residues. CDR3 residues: CASSTGGYGQAEQFF. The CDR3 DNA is TGTGCCAGCAGCACAGGGGGCTATGGGCAGGCTGAGCAGTTCTTC.

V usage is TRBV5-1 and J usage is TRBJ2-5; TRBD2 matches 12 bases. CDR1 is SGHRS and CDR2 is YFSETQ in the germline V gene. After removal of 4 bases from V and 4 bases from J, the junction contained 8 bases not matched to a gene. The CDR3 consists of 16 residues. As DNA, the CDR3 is TGCGCCAGCAGCCTACAGACTAGCGGGAGCGGAGAGACCCAGTACTTC. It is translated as CASSLQTSGSGETQYF. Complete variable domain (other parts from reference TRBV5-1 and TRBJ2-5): KAGVTQTPRYLIKTRGQQVTLSCSPISGHRSVSWYQQTPGQGLQFLFEYFSETQRNKGNFPGRFSGRQFSNSRSEMNVSTLELGDSALYLCASSLQTSGSGETQYFGPGTRLLVL.

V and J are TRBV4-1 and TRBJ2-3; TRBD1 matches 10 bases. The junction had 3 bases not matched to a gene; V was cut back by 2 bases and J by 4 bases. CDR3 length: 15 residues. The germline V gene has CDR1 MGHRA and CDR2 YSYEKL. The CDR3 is CASSQSGQGADTQYF. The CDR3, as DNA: TGCGCCAGCAGCCAAAGCGGACAGGGGGCAGATACGCAGTATTTT.

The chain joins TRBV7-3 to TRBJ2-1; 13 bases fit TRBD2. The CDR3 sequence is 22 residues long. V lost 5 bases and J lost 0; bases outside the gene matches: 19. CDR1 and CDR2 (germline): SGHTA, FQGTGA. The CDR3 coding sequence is TGTGCCAGCAGCGTAGGGTTTGGCGGACTAGCGGGAGAATTTGGCTCCTACAATGAGCAGTTCTTC. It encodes CASSVGFGGLAGEFGSYNEQFF.

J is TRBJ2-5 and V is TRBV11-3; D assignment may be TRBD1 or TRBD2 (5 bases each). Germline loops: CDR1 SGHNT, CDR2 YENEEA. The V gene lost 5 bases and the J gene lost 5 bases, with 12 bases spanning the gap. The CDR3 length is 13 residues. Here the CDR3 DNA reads TGTGCCAGCAGCCGAGGGGCCGGGGAGACCCAGTACTTC. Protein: CASSRGAGETQYF.

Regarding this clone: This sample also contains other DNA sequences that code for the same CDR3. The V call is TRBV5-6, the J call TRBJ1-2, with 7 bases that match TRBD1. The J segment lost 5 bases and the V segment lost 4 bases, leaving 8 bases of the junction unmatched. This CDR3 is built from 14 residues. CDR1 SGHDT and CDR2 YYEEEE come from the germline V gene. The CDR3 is CASSQLDREYGYTF. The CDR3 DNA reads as TGTGCCAGCAGCCAACTAGACAGGGAGTATGGCTACACCTTC. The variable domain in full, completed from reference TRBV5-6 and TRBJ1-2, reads DAGVTQSPTHLIKTRGQQVTLRCSPKSGHDTVSWYQQALGQGPQFIFQYYEEEERQRGNFPDRFSGHQFPNYSSELNVNALLLGDSALYLCASSQLDREYGYTFGSGTRLTVV.

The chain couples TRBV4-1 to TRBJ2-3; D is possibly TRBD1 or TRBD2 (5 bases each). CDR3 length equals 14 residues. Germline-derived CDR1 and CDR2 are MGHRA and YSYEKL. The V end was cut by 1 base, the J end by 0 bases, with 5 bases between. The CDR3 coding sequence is TGCGCCAGCAGCCAAGGGGGGAGCACAGATACGCAGTATTTT. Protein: CASSQGGSTDTQYF.

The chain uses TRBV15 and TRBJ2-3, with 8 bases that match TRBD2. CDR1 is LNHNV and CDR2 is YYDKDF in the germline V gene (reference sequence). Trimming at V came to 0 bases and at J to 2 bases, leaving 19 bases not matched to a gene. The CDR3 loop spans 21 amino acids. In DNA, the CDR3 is TGTGCCACCAGCAGAGATTGGCGACGCTCCCCCACCGGACTAGCCACAGATACGCAGTATTTT. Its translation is CATSRDWRRSPTGLATDTQYF.

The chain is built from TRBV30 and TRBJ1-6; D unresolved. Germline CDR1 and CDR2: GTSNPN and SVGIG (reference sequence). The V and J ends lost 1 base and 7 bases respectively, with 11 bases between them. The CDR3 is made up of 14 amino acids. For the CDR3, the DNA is TGTGCCTGGAGTGCCCAGCCAGGAAATTCACCCCTCCACTTT. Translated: CAWSAQPGNSPLHF.

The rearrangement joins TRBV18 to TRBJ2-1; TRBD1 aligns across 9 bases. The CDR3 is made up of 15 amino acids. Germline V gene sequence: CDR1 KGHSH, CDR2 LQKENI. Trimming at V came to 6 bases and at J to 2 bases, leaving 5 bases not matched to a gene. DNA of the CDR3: TGTGCCAGCTCTCCAGACAGGGGGGCCTACAATGAGCAGTTCTTC. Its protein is CASSPDRGAYNEQFF. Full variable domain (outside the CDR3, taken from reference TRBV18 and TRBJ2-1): NAGVMQNPRHLVRRRGQEARLRCSPMKGHSHVYWYRQLPEEGLKFMVYLQKENIIDESGMPKERFSAEFPKEGPSILRIQQVVRGDSAAYFCASSPDRGAYNEQFFGPGTRLTVL.

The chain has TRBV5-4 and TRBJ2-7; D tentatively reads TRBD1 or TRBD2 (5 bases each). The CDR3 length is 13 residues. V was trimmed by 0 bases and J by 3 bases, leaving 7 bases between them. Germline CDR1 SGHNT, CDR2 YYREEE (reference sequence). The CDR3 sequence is CASSLAGSYEQYF. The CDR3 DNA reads TGTGCCAGCAGCTTGGCAGGGAGCTACGAGCAGTACTTC.

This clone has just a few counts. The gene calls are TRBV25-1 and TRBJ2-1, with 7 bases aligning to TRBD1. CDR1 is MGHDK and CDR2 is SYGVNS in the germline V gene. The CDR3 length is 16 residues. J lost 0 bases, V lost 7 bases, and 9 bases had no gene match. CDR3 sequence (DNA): TGTGCCAGCACCCCTAAGACAGGGAGCTCCTACAATGAGCAGTTCTTC. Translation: CASTPKTGSSYNEQFF.

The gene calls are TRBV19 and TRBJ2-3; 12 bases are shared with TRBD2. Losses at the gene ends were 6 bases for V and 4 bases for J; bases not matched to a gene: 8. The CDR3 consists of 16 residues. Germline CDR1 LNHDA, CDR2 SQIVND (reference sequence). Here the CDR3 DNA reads TGTGCCAGTAGGCGGACTAGCGGGACAGGGGCAGATACGCAGTATTTT. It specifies CASRRTSGTGADTQYF.

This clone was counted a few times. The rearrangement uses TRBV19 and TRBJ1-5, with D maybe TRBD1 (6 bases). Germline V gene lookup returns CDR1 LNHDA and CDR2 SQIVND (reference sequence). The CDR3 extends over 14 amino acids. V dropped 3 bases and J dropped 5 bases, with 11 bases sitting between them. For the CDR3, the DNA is TGTGCCAGTAGTATTTGGTCAGGGGATCAGCCCCAGCATTTT. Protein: CASSIWSGDQPQHF.

CDR3 coding DNA: TGTGCCAGCAGCCCGGGACAGGGTTGGTACGAGCAGTACTTC. The encoded protein is CASSPGQGWYEQYF. V and J are TRBV7-6 and TRBJ2-7; 9 bases agree with TRBD1. The germline gives CDR1 SGHVS, CDR2 FNYEAQ. The CDR3 sequence is 14 residues long. Losses at the gene ends were 5 bases for V and 4 bases for J; bases not matched to a gene: 6.

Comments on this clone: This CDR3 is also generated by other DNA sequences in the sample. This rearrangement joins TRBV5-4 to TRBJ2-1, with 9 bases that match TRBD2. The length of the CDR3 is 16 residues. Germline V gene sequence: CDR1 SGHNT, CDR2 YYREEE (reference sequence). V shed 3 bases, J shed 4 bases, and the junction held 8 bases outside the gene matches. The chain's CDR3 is CASSSGRGGLYNEQFF. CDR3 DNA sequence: TGTGCCAGCAGCTCTGGGCGGGGGGGCTTATACAATGAGCAGTTCTTC.

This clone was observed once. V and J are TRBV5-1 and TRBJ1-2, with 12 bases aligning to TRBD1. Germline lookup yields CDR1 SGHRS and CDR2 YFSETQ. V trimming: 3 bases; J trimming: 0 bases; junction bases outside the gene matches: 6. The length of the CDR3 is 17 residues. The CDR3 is CASSSGTGGIPNYGYTF. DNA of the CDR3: TGCGCCAGCAGCTCTGGGACAGGGGGCATCCCTAACTATGGCTACACCTTC.

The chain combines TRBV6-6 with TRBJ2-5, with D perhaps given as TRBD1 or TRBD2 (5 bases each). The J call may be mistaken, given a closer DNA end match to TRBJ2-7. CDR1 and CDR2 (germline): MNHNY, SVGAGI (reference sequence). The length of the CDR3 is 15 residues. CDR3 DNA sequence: TGTGCCAGCAGTTACTCGAGTACGAGGGGATACGAGCAGTACTTC. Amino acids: CASSYSSTRGYEQYF.

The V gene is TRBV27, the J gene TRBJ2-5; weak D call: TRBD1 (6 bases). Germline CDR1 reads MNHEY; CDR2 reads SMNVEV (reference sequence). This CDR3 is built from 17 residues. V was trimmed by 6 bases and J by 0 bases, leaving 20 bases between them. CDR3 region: CASSQGQSTGYQETQYF. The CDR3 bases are TGTGCCAGCAGCCAAGGACAGTCCACGGGGTACCAAGAGACCCAGTACTTC.

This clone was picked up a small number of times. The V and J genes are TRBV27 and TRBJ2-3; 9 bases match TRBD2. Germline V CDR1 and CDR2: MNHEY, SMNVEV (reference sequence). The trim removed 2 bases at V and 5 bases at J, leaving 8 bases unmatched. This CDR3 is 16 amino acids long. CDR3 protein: CASSLVAGGPRDTQYF. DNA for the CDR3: TGTGCCAGCAGTTTAGTGGCGGGGGGGCCGAGAGATACGCAGTATTTT.